This T cell receptor (beta chain) emerged from a study of CD8 T cells in Susac syndrome. This clonotype has just one count. An input of roughly 0.5 to 1 ug of RNA was subjected to reverse transcription using random hexamers. Amplification of TCR beta CDR3 by immunoSEQ multiplex PCR spanned 54 Vbeta and 13 Jbeta. TCRdb recomputed calls from the immunoSEQ multiplex PCR reads with MiXCR, one row per CDR3 protein. The sample lists roughly 180,000 distinct CDR3 sequences; approximately 93% were seen once. The V gene end was trimmed by 3 bases and the J gene end by 0 bases; junction bases not matched to a gene: 5. The CDR3 totals 16 residues. Germline V gives CDR1 SGHTA, CDR2 FQGTGA.

The sequencing input was CD4+ T cells from PBMCs. The rearrangement links TRBV7-3 to TRBJ2-1; 7 positions match TRBD2. This TCR was sampled from a human donor with multiple sclerosis. CDR3 sequence: CASSFQGGSSYNEQFF. The CDR3 DNA reads TGTGCCAGCAGCTTTCAGGGCGGGAGCTCCTACAATGAGCAGTTCTTC.